This T cell receptor beta chain emerged from a study of Ad26.COV2.S vaccination and SARS-CoV-2 variants. As regards this clone: Its target is not known.

TCRdb's copy holds only in-frame clones and misses some; the assay was immunoSEQ multiplex PCR. Of hundreds of thousands of clones detected, 89% appear once; the ten largest clones hold 1.5%. General study findings and limits: The study found similar non-spike TCR breadth in vaccine and placebo recipients.

The treatment denotes: roughly 19 received Ad26.COV2.S at low or high dose, single or two shots; about 5 received placebo; per-sample allocation not given. Collection of the samples took place on day 63 after the first injection of vaccine or placebo. This CDR3 has 12 amino acids. Germline V gives CDR1 ENHRY, CDR2 SYGVKD. Trimming left V 4 bases short and J 3 bases short, with 7 bases between. This TCR was recovered from a person between 18 and 59 years old who received the Ad26.COV2.S COVID-19 vaccine or a placebo. This chain connects TRBV10-3 to TRBJ2-7, with a possible D match to TRBD2 (5 bases). The specimen comprised peripheral blood, sampled in a trial of Ad26.COV2.S vaccine versus placebo. The CDR3 loop reads CAISGGFYEQYF. CDR3 bases: TGTGCCATCAGTGGAGGGTTCTACGAGCAGTACTTC.